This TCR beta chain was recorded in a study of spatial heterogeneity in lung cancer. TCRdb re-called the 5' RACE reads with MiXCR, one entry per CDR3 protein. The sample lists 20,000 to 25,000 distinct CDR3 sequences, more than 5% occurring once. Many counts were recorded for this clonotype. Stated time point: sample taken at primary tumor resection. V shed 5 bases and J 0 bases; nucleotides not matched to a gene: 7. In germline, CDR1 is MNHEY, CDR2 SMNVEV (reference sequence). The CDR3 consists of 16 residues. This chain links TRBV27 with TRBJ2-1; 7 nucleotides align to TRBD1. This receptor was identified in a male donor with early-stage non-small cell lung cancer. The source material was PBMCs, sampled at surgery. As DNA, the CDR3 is TGTGCCAGCAGTCCCCCGACAGGGAGCTCCTACAATGAGCAGTTCTTC. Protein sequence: CASSPPTGSSYNEQFF.